These T cell receptor beta chains were read from a single sample in a study of cytomegalovirus exposure and HLA in healthy donors. TCRdb's copy holds only in-frame clones and misses some; the assay was immunoSEQ multiplex PCR. The sample carries 100,000 to 150,000 clones, 76% recorded once. Material: PBMCs. These TCRs come from a man over 45 in good health and CMV-seronegative. CDR3s include the opening cysteine and the closing phenylalanine or tryptophan. A D gene is named only where the DNA matches it firmly. Not every row has a clone size; where given, it reads once, few, many or a size class.

j_call,clone_size,d_call,cdr3_length,v_call,cdr3_aa,cdr3_nt
TRBJ1-2,.,.,12,TRBV19,CASSTDMKGYTF,TGTGCCAGTAGTACCGACATGAAAGGCTACACCTTC
TRBJ1-1,once,.,12,TRBV19,CASSIAGTEAFF,TGTGCCAGTAGTATTGCCGGCACTGAAGCTTTCTTT
TRBJ1-5,.,TRBD1,18,TRBV7-6,CASSLDIGGTGSNQPQHF,TGTGCCAGCAGCTTAGATATCGGGGGGACAGGGAGCAATCAGCCCCAGCATTTT
TRBJ2-5,.,TRBD2,16,TRBV5-3,CARSLVAGGAQETQYF,TGTGCCAGAAGCTTGGTTGCGGGGGGGGCCCAAGAGACCCAGTACTTC
TRBJ1-5,few,.,13,TRBV10-3,CAISPGGDQPQHF,TGTGCCATCAGTCCCGGGGGGGATCAGCCCCAGCATTTT
TRBJ2-7,.,TRBD1,14,TRBV5-4,CASSLVGTAYEQYF,TGTGCCAGCAGCTTGGTGGGGACAGCCTACGAGCAGTACTTC
TRBJ1-2,once,.,14,TRBV9,CASSSRGGVNGYTF,TGTGCCAGCAGCTCCCGGGGGGGGGTTAATGGCTACACCTTC
TRBJ2-1,.,TRBD1,17,TRBV19,CASSTPQGARLHNEQFF,TGTGCCAGTAGTACACCCCAGGGGGCGCGCTTACACAATGAGCAGTTCTTC
TRBJ2-3,.,.,13,TRBV5-5,CASSGQSRDTQYF,TGTGCCAGCAGCGGACAGAGCCGGGATACGCAGTATTTT
TRBJ2-3,.,TRBD1,15,TRBV18,CASSRGQGQMDTQYF,TGTGCCAGCTCACGAGGACAGGGGCAGATGGATACGCAGTATTTT
TRBJ1-5,.,.,17,TRBV4-3,CASSPRVEGAGGQPQHF,TGCGCCAGCAGCCCCCGGGTCGAGGGCGCCGGTGGTCAGCCCCAGCATTTT
TRBJ2-1,few,TRBD1,15,TRBV6-1,CASSADRGTYNEQFF,TGTGCCAGCAGTGCCGACAGGGGTACTTACAATGAGCAGTTCTTC
TRBJ2-3,few,TRBD2,18,TRBV13,CASSYPGLAGGLTDTQYF,TGTGCCAGCAGCTACCCGGGACTAGCGGGGGGGCTGACAGATACGCAGTATTTT
TRBJ2-3,few,TRBD2,15,TRBV6-1,CASSIIAGGRDTQYF,TGTGCCAGCAGTATCATAGCGGGGGGCCGAGATACGCAGTATTTT
TRBJ2-1,.,.,15,TRBV7-8,CASSPPGQRQDEQFF,TGTGCCAGCAGCCCACCCGGACAGCGACAGGATGAGCAGTTCTTC
TRBJ1-4,.,TRBD1,13,TRBV9,CASSVQGGEKLFF,TGTGCCAGCAGCGTACAGGGGGGAGAAAAACTGTTTTTT
TRBJ1-1,.,TRBD1,15,TRBV9,CASNARQGMNTEAFF,TGTGCCAGCAACGCAAGACAGGGGATGAACACTGAAGCTTTCTTT
TRBJ1-4,.,.,14,TRBV19,CASKVQATNEKLFF,TGTGCCAGTAAGGTACAGGCAACTAATGAAAAACTGTTTTTT
TRBJ2-1,.,TRBD2,16,TRBV5-1,CASSSSTSGGANEQFF,TGCGCCAGCAGCTCATCGACTAGCGGGGGAGCAAATGAGCAGTTCTTC
TRBJ1-2,.,TRBD1,17,TRBV30,CAWSQPGTGGISYGYTF,TGTGCCTGGAGTCAACCCGGGACAGGGGGAATTAGCTATGGCTACACCTTC